This is a list of T cell receptor beta chains from one sample in a study of blood T cell repertoires in COVID-19. Clones were read by immunoSEQ multiplex PCR, and TCRdb kept only the in-frame ones, dropping some. The top ten clones hold around 6.9% of a sample with about 200,000 clones, roughly four fifths of them seen once. Material for sequencing was peripheral blood. These receptors came from a human donor with acute or convalescent COVID-19. The donor label of this sample is uncertain. Each CDR3 is given with its conserved first and last residue. The D gene is left open where the match is weak. For some rows the clone size is stated as once, few or many, or as a class when expanded; others skip it.

V gene	D gene	clone size	J gene	CDR3 protein	CDR3 DNA
TRBV7-2	TRBD1	once	TRBJ1-6	CASRYATTGGNSPLHF	TGTGCCAGCAGATACGCGACGACAGGGGGTAATTCACCCCTCCACTTT
TRBV19	TRBD1	once	TRBJ1-2	CASRDRGLGGYTF	TGTGCCAGTAGAGACAGGGGATTAGGCGGCTACACCTTC
TRBV3-1/TRBV3-2	-	once	TRBJ1-4	CASSQKSTTNEKLFF	TGTGCCAGCAGCCAAAAATCCACAACTAATGAAAAACTGTTTTTT
TRBV5-1	TRBD1	-	TRBJ1-4	CASSLTGELREKLFF	TGCGCCAGCAGCCTGACAGGGGAGCTAAGGGAAAAACTGTTTTTT
TRBV15	TRBD2	-	TRBJ2-7	CATSRGGSGSSEQYF	TGTGCCACCAGCAGAGGCGGGAGTGGGTCTTCCGAGCAGTACTTC
TRBV6-6	TRBD1	-	TRBJ1-1	CASRLTGGYTEAFF	TGTGCCAGCAGACTGACAGGGGGCTACACTGAAGCTTTCTTT
TRBV18	TRBD2	few	TRBJ2-7	CASSLSGNHYEQYF	TGTGCCAGCTCACTCAGCGGGAACCACTACGAGCAGTACTTC
TRBV18	TRBD2	-	TRBJ2-3	CASSPSLAGSTDTQYF	TGTGCCAGCTCACCATCGCTAGCGGGGAGCACAGATACGCAGTATTTT
TRBV2	TRBD1	-	TRBJ2-7	CASSEAPGQGSEQYF	TGTGCCAGCAGTGAAGCCCCTGGACAGGGCTCCGAGCAGTACTTC
TRBV19	-	-	TRBJ2-1	CASSIGGRGNEQFF	TGTGCCAGTAGTATCGGGGGACGCGGCAATGAGCAGTTCTTC
TRBV7-8	-	-	TRBJ2-2	CASSLAYRGYTGELFF	TGTGCCAGCAGCTTAGCTTATCGGGGGTACACCGGGGAGCTGTTTTTT
TRBV10-3	-	-	TRBJ2-7	CAIRRDMGTYEQYF	TGTGCCATCAGGAGGGACATGGGGACCTACGAGCAGTACTTC
TRBV2	TRBD1	-	TRBJ2-7	CASSEPDRGNYEQYF	TGTGCCAGCAGTGAACCAGACAGGGGCAACTACGAGCAGTACTTC
TRBV7-2	TRBD2	-	TRBJ2-5	CASSVSGPYQETQYF	TGTGCCAGCAGCGTTAGCGGGCCGTACCAAGAGACCCAGTACTTC
TRBV3-1/TRBV3-2	TRBD1	-	TRBJ2-7	CASSLLPPRDRVREQYF	TGTGCCAGCAGCCTATTACCCCCCCGGGACAGGGTGCGCGAGCAGTACTTC
TRBV11-2	-	few	TRBJ1-2	CASSHLMQGPNYGYTF	TGTGCCAGCAGCCACCTCATGCAGGGGCCTAACTATGGCTACACCTTC
TRBV2	-	-	TRBJ1-1	CASTGGLRTEAFF	TGTGCCAGCACCGGAGGACTGAGAACTGAAGCTTTCTTT
TRBV30	TRBD1	-	TRBJ2-7	CAWDPQGAHEQYF	TGTGCCTGGGACCCACAGGGGGCACACGAGCAGTACTTC
TRBV27	TRBD1	-	TRBJ2-2	CASSRTGGTGELFF	TGTGCCAGCAGTCGGACAGGGGGTACCGGGGAGCTGTTTTTT
TRBV29-1	-	-	TRBJ2-7	CSVEGPGQYEQYF	TGCAGCGTTGAAGGCCCAGGACAGTACGAGCAGTACTTC
TRBV5-4	-	-	TRBJ1-2	CASNEPGSDYGYTF	TGTGCCAGCAACGAGCCAGGTTCAGACTATGGCTACACCTTC
TRBV5-4	TRBD2	few	TRBJ2-7	CASSLELAGAYEQYF	TGTGCCAGCAGCTTGGAACTAGCGGGTGCCTACGAGCAGTACTTC